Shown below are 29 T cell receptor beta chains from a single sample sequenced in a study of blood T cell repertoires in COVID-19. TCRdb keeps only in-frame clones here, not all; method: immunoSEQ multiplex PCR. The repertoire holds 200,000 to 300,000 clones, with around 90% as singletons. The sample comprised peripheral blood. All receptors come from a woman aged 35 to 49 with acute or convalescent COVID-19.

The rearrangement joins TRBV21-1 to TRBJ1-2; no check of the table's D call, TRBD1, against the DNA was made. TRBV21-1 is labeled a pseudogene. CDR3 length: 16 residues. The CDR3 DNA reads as TGTGCCAGCAGCACCTTTTCGACAGGGCGCAACTATGGCTACACCTTC. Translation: CASSTFSTGRNYGYTF.

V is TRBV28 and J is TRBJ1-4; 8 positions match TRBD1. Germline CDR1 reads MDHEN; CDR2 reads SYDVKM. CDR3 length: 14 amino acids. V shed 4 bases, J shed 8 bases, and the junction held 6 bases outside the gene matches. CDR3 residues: CASSYGQGYEKLFF. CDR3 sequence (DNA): TGTGCCAGCAGTTACGGACAGGGTTACGAAAAACTGTTTTTT.

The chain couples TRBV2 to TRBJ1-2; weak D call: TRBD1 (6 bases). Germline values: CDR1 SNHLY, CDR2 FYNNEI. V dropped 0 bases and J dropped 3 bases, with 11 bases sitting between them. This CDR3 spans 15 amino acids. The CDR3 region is CASSEAIRGDYGYTF. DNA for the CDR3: TGTGCCAGCAGTGAAGCTATCAGGGGTGACTATGGCTACACCTTC.

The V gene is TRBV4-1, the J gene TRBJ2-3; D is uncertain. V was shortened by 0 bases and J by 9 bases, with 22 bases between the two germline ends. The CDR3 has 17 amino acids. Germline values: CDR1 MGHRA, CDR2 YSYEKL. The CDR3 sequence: CASSQDLRFGGLGTQYF. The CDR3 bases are TGCGCCAGCAGCCAAGATCTTCGGTTTGGCGGTCTTGGAACGCAGTATTTT.

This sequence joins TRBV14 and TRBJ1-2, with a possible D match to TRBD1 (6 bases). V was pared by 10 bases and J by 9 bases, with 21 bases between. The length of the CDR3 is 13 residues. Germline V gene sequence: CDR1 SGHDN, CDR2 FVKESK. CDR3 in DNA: TGTGCCACCCGGACGACAGGCTCAAGGAGCTACACCTTC. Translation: CATRTTGSRSYTF. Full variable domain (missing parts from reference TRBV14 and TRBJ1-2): EAGVTQFPSHSVIEKGQTVTLRCDPISGHDNLYWYRRVMGKEIKFLLHFVKESKQDESGMPNNRFLAERTGGTYSTLKVQPAELEDSGVYFCATRTTGSRSYTFGSGTRLTVV.

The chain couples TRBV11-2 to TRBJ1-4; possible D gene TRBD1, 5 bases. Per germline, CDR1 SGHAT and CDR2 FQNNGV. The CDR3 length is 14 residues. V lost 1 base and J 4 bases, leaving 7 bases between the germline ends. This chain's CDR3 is CASSLVGLNEKLFF. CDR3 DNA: TGTGCCAGCAGCTTAGTGGGGCTTAATGAAAAACTGTTTTTT.

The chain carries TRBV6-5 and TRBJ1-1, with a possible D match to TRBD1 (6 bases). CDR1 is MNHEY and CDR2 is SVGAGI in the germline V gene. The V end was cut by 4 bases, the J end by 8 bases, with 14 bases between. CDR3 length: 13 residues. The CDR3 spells CASSSPDSGEAFF. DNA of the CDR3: TGTGCCAGCAGTTCCCCGGACAGCGGCGAAGCTTTCTTT.

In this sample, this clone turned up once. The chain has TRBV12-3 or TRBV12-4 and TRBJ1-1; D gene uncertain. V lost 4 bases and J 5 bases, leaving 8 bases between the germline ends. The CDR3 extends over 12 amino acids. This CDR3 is CASSSGGTEAFF. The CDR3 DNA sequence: TGTGCCAGCAGTTCCGGAGGAACTGAAGCTTTCTTT.

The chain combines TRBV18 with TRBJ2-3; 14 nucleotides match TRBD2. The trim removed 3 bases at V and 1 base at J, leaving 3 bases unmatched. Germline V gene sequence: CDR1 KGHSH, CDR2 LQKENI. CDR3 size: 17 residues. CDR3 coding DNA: TGTGCCAGCTCACCGGGACTAGCGGGGGATCGCACAGATACGCAGTATTTT. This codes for CASSPGLAGDRTDTQYF.

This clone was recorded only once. The CDR3 bases are TGCGCCAGCAGCTTGGTGGGAGGCTGGGAGACCCAGTACTTC. Protein product: CASSLVGGWETQYF. The J gene is TRBJ2-5, the V gene TRBV5-1, with D perhaps TRBD2 (6 bases). V lost 0 bases, J lost 5 bases, and 11 bases lay in between. The CDR3 loop spans 14 amino acids. CDR1 is SGHRS and CDR2 is YFSETQ in the germline V gene.

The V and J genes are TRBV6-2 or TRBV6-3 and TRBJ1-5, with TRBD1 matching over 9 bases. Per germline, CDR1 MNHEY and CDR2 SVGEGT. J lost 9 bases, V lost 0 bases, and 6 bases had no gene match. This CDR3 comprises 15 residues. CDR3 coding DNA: TGTGCCAGCAGTTACTCGTCAGGGACAGGGTGGCCCCAGCATTTT. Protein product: CASSYSSGTGWPQHF.

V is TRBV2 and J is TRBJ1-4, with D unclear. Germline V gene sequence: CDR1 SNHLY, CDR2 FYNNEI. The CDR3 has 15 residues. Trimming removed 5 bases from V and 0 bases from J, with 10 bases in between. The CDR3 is CASSSEMATNEKLFF. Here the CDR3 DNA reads TGTGCCAGCAGTTCAGAAATGGCAACTAATGAAAAACTGTTTTTT. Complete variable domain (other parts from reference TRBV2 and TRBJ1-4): EPEVTQTPSHQVTQMGQEVILRCVPISNHLYFYWYRQILGQKVEFLVSFYNNEISEKSEIFDDQFSVERPDGSNFTLKIRSTKLEDSAMYFCASSSEMATNEKLFFGSGTQLSVL.

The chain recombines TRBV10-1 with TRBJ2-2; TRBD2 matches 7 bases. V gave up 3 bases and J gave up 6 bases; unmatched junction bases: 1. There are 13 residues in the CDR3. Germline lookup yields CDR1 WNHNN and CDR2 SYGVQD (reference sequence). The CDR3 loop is CASSEREAGELFF. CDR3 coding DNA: TGCGCCAGCAGTGAACGGGAGGCCGGGGAGCTGTTTTTT.

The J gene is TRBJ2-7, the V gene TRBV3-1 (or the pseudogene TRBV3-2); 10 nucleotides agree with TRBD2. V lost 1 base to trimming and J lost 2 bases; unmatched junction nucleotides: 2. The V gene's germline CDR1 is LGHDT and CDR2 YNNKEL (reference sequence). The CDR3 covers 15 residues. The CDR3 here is CASSQASGGAYEQYV. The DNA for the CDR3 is TGTGCCAGCAGCCAAGCAAGCGGGGGGGCCTACGAGCAGTACGTC.

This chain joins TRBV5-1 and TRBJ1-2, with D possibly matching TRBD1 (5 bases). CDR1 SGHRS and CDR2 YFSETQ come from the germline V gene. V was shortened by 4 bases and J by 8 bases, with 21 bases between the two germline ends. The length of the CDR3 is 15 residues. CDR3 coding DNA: TGCGCCAGCAGCCCGCGCCCGGGGGGATCTGGAGGCTACACCTTC. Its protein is CASSPRPGGSGGYTF.

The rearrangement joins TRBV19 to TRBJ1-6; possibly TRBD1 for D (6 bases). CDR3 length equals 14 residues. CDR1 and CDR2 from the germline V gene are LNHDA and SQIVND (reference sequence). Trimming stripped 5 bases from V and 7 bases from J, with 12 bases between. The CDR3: CASSRDQGNSPLHF. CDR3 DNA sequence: TGTGCCAGTAGTCGAGATCAGGGGAATTCACCCCTCCACTTT.

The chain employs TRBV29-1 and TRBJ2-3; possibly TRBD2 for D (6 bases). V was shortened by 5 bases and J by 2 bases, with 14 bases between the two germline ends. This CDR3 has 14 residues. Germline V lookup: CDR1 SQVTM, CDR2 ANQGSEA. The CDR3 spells CSVSAGSITDTQYF. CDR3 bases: TGCAGCGTTTCCGCGGGGTCCATCACAGATACGCAGTATTTT.

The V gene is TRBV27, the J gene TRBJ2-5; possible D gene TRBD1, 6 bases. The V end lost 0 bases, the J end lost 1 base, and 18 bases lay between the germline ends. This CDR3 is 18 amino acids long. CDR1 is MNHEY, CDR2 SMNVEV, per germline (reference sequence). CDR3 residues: CASSLSANGQTAQETQYF. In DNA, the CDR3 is TGTGCCAGCAGTTTATCCGCTAACGGACAGACAGCCCAAGAGACCCAGTACTTC.

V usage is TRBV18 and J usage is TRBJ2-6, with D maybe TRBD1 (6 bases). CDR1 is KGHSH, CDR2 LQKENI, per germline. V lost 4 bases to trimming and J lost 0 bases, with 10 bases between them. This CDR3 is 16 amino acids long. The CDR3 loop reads CASSRRQDSGANVLTF. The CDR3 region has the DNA TGTGCCAGCTCACGACGACAGGACTCTGGGGCCAACGTCCTGACTTTC.

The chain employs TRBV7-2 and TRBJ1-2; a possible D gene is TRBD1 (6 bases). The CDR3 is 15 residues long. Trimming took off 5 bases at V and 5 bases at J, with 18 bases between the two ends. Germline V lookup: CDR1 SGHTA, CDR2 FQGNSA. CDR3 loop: CASSPWGTPDYGYTF. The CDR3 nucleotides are TGTGCCAGCAGCCCTTGGGGGACACCTGATTATGGCTACACCTTC. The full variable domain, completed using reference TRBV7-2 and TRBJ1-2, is GAGVSQSPSNKVTEKGKDVELRCDPISGHTALYWYRQSLGQGLEFLIYFQGNSAPDKSGLPSDRFSAERTGGSVSTLTIQRTQQEDSAVYLCASSPWGTPDYGYTFGSGTRLTVV.

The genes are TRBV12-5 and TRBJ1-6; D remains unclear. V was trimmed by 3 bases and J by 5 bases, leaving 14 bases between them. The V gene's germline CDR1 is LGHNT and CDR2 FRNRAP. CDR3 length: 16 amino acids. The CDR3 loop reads CASGFLSIGNNSPLHF. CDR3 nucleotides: TGTGCTAGTGGTTTCCTTTCCATCGGGAATAATTCACCCCTCCACTTT. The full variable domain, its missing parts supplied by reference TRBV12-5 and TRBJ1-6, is DARVTQTPRHKVTEMGQEVTMRCQPILGHNTVFWYRQTMMQGLELLAYFRNRAPLDDSGMPKDRFSAEMPDATLATLKIQPSEPRDSAVYFCASGFLSIGNNSPLHFGNGTRLTVT.

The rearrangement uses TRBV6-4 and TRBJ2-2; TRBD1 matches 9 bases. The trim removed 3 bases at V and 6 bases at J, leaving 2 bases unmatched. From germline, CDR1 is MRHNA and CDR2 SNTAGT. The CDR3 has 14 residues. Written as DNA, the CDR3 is TGTGCCAGCAGTGAACAGGGGGCCGCCGGGGAGCTGTTTTTT. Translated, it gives CASSEQGAAGELFF.

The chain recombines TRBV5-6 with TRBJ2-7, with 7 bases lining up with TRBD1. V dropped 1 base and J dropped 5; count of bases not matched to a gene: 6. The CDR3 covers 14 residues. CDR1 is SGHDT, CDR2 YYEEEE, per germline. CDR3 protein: CASSLIGGRHEQYV. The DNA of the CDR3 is TGTGCCAGCAGCTTGATAGGGGGCAGGCACGAGCAGTACGTC.

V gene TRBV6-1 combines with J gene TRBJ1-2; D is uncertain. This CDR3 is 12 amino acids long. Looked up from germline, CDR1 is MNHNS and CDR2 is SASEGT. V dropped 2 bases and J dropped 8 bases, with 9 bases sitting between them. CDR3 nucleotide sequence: TGTGCCAGCAGTGAAATTGTTAGCGGCTACACCTTC. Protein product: CASSEIVSGYTF.

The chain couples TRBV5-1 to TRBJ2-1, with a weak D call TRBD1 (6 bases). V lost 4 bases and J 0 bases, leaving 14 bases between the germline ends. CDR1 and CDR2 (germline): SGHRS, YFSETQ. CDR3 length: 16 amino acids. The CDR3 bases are TGCGCCAGCAGCCAACCGGACAGCAGCTCCTACAATGAGCAGTTCTTC. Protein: CASSQPDSSSYNEQFF.

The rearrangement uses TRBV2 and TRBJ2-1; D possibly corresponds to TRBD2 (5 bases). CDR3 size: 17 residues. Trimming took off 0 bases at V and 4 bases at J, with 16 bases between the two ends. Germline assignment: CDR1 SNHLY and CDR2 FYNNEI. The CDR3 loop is CASSEAGVVAFYNEQFF. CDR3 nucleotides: TGTGCCAGCAGTGAAGCGGGAGTTGTCGCGTTTTACAATGAGCAGTTCTTC.

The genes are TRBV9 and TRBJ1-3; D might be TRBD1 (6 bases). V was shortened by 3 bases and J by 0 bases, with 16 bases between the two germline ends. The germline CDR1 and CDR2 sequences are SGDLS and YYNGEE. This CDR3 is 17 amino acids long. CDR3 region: CASSARGITSSGNTIYF. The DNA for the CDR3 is TGTGCCAGCAGCGCGAGGGGGATTACGTCCTCTGGAAACACCATATATTTT.

Here the CDR3 DNA reads TGTGCCAGTAGTATTGATGATGCTAGAGGAGGTAGGAACACTGAAGCTTTCTTT. Translation gives CASSIDDARGGRNTEAFF. The chain uses TRBV19 and TRBJ1-1, with no clear D. Germline lookup yields CDR1 LNHDA and CDR2 SQIVND (reference sequence). V was shortened by 3 bases and J by 1 base, with 21 bases between the two germline ends. CDR3 size: 18 residues.

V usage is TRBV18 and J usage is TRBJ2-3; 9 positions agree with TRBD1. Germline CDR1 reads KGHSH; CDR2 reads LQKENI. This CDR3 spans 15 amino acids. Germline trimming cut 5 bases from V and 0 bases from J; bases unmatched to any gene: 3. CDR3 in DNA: TGTGCCAGCTCATTTGGACAGGGGAGCACAGATACGCAGTATTTT. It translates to CASSFGQGSTDTQYF.